This T cell receptor (beta chain) was sequenced during a study of T cells in localized non-small cell lung cancer. The study, taken as a whole, reports: Clonality peaked in uninvolved adjacent lung rather than tumor. A median of roughly 55 of the top 100 tumor clones appeared in adjacent lung, which was paired and uninvolved. A single tumor region was sequenced, leaving heterogeneity possible.

As for this clone: What it recognizes is unknown.

The repertoire was sequenced with immunoSEQ multiplex PCR; TCRdb's copy has only in-frame clones and lacks some. Here the sample spans roughly 48,000 clones, about 72% being singletons. This receptor was identified in a man aged 40 to 69 with stage I squamous cell lung carcinoma. Here the sequenced sample was peripheral blood, taken before any cancer treatment.

This CDR3 is CASSDSLGHGYTF. The CDR3 DNA sequence: TGTGCCAGCAGTGACTCTTTGGGCCATGGCTACACCTTC. The gene calls are TRBV6-4 and TRBJ1-2; no firm D call. Germline CDR1 MRHNA, CDR2 SNTAGT. CDR3 length: 13 residues. Trimming cost V 0 bases and J 6 bases, with 8 bases left between them.